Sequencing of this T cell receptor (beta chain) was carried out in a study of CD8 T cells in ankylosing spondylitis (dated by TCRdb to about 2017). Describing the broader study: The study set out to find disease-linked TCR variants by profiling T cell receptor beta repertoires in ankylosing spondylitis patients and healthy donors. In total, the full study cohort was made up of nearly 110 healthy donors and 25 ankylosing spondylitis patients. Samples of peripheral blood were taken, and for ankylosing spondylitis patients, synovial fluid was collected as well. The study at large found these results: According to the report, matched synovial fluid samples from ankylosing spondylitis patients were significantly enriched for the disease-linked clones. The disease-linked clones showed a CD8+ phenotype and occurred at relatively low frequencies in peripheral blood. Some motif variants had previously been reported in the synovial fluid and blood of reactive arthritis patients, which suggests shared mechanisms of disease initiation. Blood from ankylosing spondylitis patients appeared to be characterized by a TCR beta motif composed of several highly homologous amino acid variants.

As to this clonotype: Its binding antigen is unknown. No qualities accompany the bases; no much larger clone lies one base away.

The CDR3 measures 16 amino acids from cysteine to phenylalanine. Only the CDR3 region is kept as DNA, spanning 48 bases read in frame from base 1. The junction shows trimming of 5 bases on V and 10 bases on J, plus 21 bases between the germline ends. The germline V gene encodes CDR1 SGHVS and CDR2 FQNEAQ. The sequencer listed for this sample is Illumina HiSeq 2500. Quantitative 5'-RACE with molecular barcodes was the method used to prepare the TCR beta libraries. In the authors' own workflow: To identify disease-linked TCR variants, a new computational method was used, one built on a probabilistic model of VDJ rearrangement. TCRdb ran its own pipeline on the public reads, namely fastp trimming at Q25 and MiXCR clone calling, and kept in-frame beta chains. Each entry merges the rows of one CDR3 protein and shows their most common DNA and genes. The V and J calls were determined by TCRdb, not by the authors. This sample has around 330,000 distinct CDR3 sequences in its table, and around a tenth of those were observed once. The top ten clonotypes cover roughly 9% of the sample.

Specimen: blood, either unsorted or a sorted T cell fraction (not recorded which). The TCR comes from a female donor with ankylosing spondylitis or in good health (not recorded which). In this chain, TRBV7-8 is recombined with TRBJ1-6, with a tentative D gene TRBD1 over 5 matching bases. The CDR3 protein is CASSLQMNQGGSPLHF. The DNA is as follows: TGTGCCAGCAGCCTCCAGATGAATCAGGGCGGCTCACCCCTCCACTTT.